This TCR beta chain was sequenced in a study of blood T cells in healthy people across ages. Study findings and constraints: Comparison with aged donors showed that long-lived donors had more naive CD4+ cells and higher diversity.

Using a J-beta primer mix together with a sample-barcoded 5' primer, a second PCR was run for roughly 7 to 11 cycles. Each CDR3 protein is one row after TCRdb ran MiXCR on the 5' RACE reads. The sample records around 280,000 distinct CDR3 sequences, 27% being singletons. No fewer than 7 million PBMCs went into each sample. Total RNA extraction produced at least 6 micrograms (per sample) for the study. This CDR3 region has 16 residues. Germline values: CDR1 MGHRA, CDR2 YSYEKL. V was clipped by 4 bases and J by 8 bases; unmatched bases: 8. This clonotype turned up a few times. The antigen is unknown. The clonotype originates from a woman in her seventies in good health. Sequenced input: blood. The V and J genes are TRBV4-1 and TRBJ2-1; 13 nucleotides agree with TRBD2. The CDR3 bases are TGCGCCAGCAGCCGACCAACTAGCGGGAGGGACTATGAGCAGTTCTTC. Its protein product is CASSRPTSGRDYEQFF.